Included here is one T cell receptor (beta chain) sequence, with context. Its antigen remains unidentified. Per donor, a minimum of one pre-ART and a minimum of two post-ART PBMC samples were available. Every HIV-positive participant received treatment in the United States. The record originates from a study of long-term antiretroviral therapy in people with HIV. Notes on the study in general: Blood was collected between about 2003 and 2018, possibly under older ART regimens. In samples taken after ART, diversity increased but remained below transplant donor control levels.

In germline, CDR1 is SNHLY, CDR2 FYNNEI. The CDR3 has 15 residues. V was trimmed by 4 bases and J by 8 bases, leaving 18 bases between them. Researchers ran immunoSEQ v3.0 at survey level. TCRdb's table, derived via immunoSEQ multiplex PCR, lists solely in-frame clones and lacks some. Among more than 20,000 clones listed, approximately 80% were seen once. The receptor was derived from a young man with HIV. This specimen was unsorted PBMCs, taken about 4 years after starting antiretroviral therapy. This sequence joins TRBV2 and TRBJ1-5; possibly TRBD1 for D (5 bases). This chain's CDR3 is CASSGPGRLGEPQHF. The CDR3 DNA follows: TGTGCCAGCAGTGGCCCGGGACGGCTAGGGGAGCCCCAGCATTTT.